This TCR beta chain came from a study of OX40 agonist ivuxolimab in advanced cancers. Study-wide context: Patient treatment consisted of intravenous ivuxolimab administration every 2 weeks at 0.01 to 10 mg/kg.

Method: immunoSEQ multiplex PCR; TCRdb's copy keeps in-frame clones and lacks some. The sample has roughly 46,000 clones; about 79% are singletons. CDR1 is KGHSH, CDR2 LQKENI, per germline. Trimming took off 5 bases at V and 2 bases at J, with 9 bases between the two ends. The CDR3 length is 13 residues. V usage is TRBV18 and J usage is TRBJ2-5; either TRBD1 or TRBD2 may fit D (5 bases each). The origin of this receptor is an adult with an advanced solid tumor such as melanoma, head and neck, liver or kidney cancer. Sample: CD4+ or CD8+ T cells sorted from blood, taken in a trial of the OX40 agonist ivuxolimab. In nucleotides, the CDR3 is TGTGCCAGCTCATCCGGGGCTCAAGAGACCCAGTACTTC. Residues: CASSSGAQETQYF.